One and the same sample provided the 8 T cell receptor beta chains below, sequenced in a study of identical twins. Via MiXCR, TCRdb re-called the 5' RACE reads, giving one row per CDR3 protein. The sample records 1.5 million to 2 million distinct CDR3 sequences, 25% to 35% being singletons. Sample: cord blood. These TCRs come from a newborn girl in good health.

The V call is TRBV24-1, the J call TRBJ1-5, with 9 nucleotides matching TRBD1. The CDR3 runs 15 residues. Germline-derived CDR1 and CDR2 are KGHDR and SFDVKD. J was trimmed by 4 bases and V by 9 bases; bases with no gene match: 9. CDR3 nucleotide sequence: TGTGCCACCCACCCCGGGACAGGGTGGAATCAGCCCCAGCATTTT. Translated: CATHPGTGWNQPQHF.

CDR3 amino acids: CASSLADRASPLHF. CDR3 DNA: TGTGCCAGCAGCTTAGCGGACAGGGCTTCACCCCTCCACTTT. The chain carries TRBV11-1 and TRBJ1-6; TRBD1 agrees at 8 bases. The germline V gene has CDR1 SGHAT and CDR2 FQDESV (reference sequence). With 0 bases clipped from V and 9 bases from J, the junction kept 1 base outside the gene matches. This CDR3 spans 14 amino acids.

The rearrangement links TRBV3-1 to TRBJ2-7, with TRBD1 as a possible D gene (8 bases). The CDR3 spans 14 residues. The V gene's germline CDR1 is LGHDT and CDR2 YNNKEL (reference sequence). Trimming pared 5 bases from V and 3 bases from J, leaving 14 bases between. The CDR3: CASSYRGGYYEQYF. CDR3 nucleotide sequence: TGTGCCAGCAGCTACAGGGGGGGGTACTACGAGCAGTACTTC.

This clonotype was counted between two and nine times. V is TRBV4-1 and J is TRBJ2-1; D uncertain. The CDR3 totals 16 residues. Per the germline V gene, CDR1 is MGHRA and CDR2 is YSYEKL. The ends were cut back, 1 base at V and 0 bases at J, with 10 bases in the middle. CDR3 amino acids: CASSQGGGNSYNEQFF. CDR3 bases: TGCGCCAGCAGCCAAGGAGGCGGTAACTCCTACAATGAGCAGTTCTTC.

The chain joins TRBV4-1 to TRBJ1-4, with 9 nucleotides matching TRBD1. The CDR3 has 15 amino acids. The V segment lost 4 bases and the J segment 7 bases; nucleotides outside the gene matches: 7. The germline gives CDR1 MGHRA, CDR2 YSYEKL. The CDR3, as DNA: TGCGCCAGCAGCCGCCCGGGACAGGGTGGTGAAAAACTGTTTTTT. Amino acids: CASSRPGQGGEKLFF.

The CDR3 region is CASSFTGTPLGEQYF. Here the CDR3 DNA reads TGTGCCAGCAGCTTTACGGGGACACCCCTCGGCGAGCAGTACTTC. The J gene is TRBJ2-7, the V gene TRBV7-9; a possible D gene is TRBD1 (6 bases). Germline CDR1 and CDR2: SEHNR and FQNEAQ (reference sequence). Between the trimmed V and J ends, which lost 3 bases and 6 bases, there was a span of 18 bases. The CDR3 is 15 residues long.

DNA for the CDR3: TGCAGTGCTAGATCACGGGGGGACGATAACAATGAGCAGTTCTTC. As protein: CSARSRGDDNNEQFF. The rearrangement joins TRBV20-1 to TRBJ2-1; TRBD2 agrees at 7 bases. V shed 2 bases and J 5 bases; nucleotides not matched to a gene: 9. The CDR3 extends over 15 amino acids. Germline CDR1 is DFQATT and CDR2 is SNEGSKA (reference sequence).

The CDR3 bases are TGTGCCACCAGTGATACCCGACTAGCGGGTTACAATGAGCAGTTCTTC. This sequence encodes CATSDTRLAGYNEQFF. This chain joins TRBV24-1 and TRBJ2-1; 10 bases align to TRBD2. Germline CDR1 KGHDR, CDR2 SFDVKD. The V and J ends lost 3 bases and 4 bases, in that order; junction bases with no gene match: 5. The CDR3 has 16 residues.